The 15 T cell receptor beta chains presented below share a single source sample, sequenced in a study of blood T cell repertoires in COVID-19. Profiled with immunoSEQ multiplex PCR; TCRdb holds only in-frame clones, not every one. The sample lists roughly 200,000 clones; nearly 90% were seen once. Sequencing used PBMCs or T cells enriched from blood (not recorded which). The receptors originated from a middle-aged woman with acute COVID-19.

This rearrangement joins TRBV28 to TRBJ1-4, with no clear D. Trimming took 10 bases from V and 0 from J, leaving 15 bases between them. Germline V gives CDR1 MDHEN, CDR2 SYDVKM. There are 15 residues in the CDR3. The CDR3 loop reads CATPSAETTNEKLFF. Here the CDR3 DNA reads TGTGCCACCCCGTCGGCGGAGACAACTAATGAAAAACTGTTTTTT.

Turning to this clone: One junction end disagrees with the germline gene, perhaps due to a read error. This sequence joins TRBV9 and TRBJ1-4, with 7 bases lining up with TRBD1. The CDR3 covers 15 residues. The germline V gene encodes CDR1 SGDLS and CDR2 YYNGEE. The CDR3 here is CASSVGTGTNGKLFF. The CDR3 DNA reads TGTGCCAGCAGCGTAGGGACAGGAACTAATGGAAAACTGTTTTTT.

The rearrangement joins TRBV4-1 to TRBJ2-1; D is ambiguous. Trimming pared 0 bases from V and 0 bases from J, leaving 12 bases between. The germline gives CDR1 MGHRA, CDR2 YSYEKL. The CDR3 is made up of 17 amino acids. The CDR3 region is CASSQDPRPSSYNEQFF. CDR3 nucleotides: TGCGCCAGCAGCCAAGATCCCAGGCCCAGCTCCTACAATGAGCAGTTCTTC.

The rearrangement uses TRBV27 and TRBJ2-1, with D maybe TRBD1 (6 bases). The germline gives CDR1 MNHEY, CDR2 SMNVEV (reference sequence). Between the trimmed V and J ends, which lost 3 bases and 7 bases, there was a span of 13 bases. CDR3 size: 14 residues. CDR3 region: CASSFMGAENEQFF. The CDR3 bases are TGTGCCAGCAGTTTCATGGGGGCCGAGAATGAGCAGTTCTTC.

This chain links TRBV7-8 with TRBJ1-3; weak D call: TRBD1 (6 bases). Trimming removed 5 bases at V and 2 bases at J, with 13 bases between. The CDR3 is made up of 15 amino acids. In germline, CDR1 is SGHVS, CDR2 FQNEAQ. CDR3 coding DNA: TGTGCCAGCAGCCGAACAGGGTCTACTGGAAACACCATATATTTT. Translation gives CASSRTGSTGNTIYF.

The chain links TRBV5-1 to TRBJ1-2; 7 bases are a match to TRBD1. Germline values: CDR1 SGHRS, CDR2 YFSETQ. This CDR3 comprises 14 residues. With V trimmed by 4 bases and J by 4 bases, 7 bases remained unmatched. The CDR3 DNA reads as TGCGCCAGCAGCCCTGGGACAGTTCTCTATGGCTACACCTTC. Its translation is CASSPGTVLYGYTF.

The V gene is TRBV6-2 or TRBV6-3, the J gene TRBJ2-2, with 7 nucleotides matching TRBD2. Germline assignment: CDR1 MNHEY and CDR2 SVGEGT. After removal of 2 bases from V and 0 bases from J, the junction contained 9 bases not matched to a gene. The CDR3 extends over 18 amino acids. For the CDR3, the DNA is TGTGCCAGCAGTTACCCCCCCCGAGGGAGGGCGAACACCGGGGAGCTGTTTTTT. Translating it yields CASSYPPRGRANTGELFF.

The J gene is TRBJ2-5, the V gene TRBV27; 15 nucleotides match TRBD2. The CDR3 extends over 23 amino acids. J gave up 1 base and V 4 bases, and 22 bases lay outside the gene matches. From germline, CDR1 is MNHEY and CDR2 SMNVEV (reference sequence). In nucleotides, the CDR3 is TGTGCCAGCAGTTCTCTTAATCGGGACTCCAGGGGACTAGCGGGGGGAGGCCAAGAGACCCAGTACTTC. As protein: CASSSLNRDSRGLAGGGQETQYF.

This sequence joins TRBV21-1 and TRBJ2-6; the listed D gene, TRBD1, was not tested against the DNA. TRBV21-1 is a pseudogene segment. The CDR3 totals 18 residues. CDR3 bases: TGTGCCAGCAGCGGACGGGACAGGGTGTACTCTGGGGCCAACGTCCTGACTTTC. Its translation: CASSGRDRVYSGANVLTF.

The gene calls are TRBV3-1 (or the pseudogene TRBV3-2) and TRBJ2-7; 11 bases align to TRBD2. Trimming took 5 bases from V and 3 from J; bases not matched to a gene: 3. In germline, CDR1 is LGHDT, CDR2 YNNKEL (reference sequence). The CDR3 is 14 amino acids. CDR3 DNA: TGTGCCAGCAGCGGGACTAGCGGCTTCTACGAGCAGTACTTC. This encodes CASSGTSGFYEQYF.

This chain joins TRBV5-1 and TRBJ1-3; unclear D gene. CDR1 SGHRS and CDR2 YFSETQ come from the germline V gene. Between the trimmed V and J ends, which lost 5 bases and 0 bases, there was a span of 15 bases. The CDR3 loop spans 16 amino acids. The CDR3 reads CASRSPLMSSGNTIYF. CDR3 DNA: TGCGCCAGCAGAAGCCCACTCATGAGCTCTGGAAACACCATATATTTT.

This clone was seen a few times. This chain connects TRBV5-6 to TRBJ1-4; tentatively, D is TRBD1 (6 bases). V was shortened by 4 bases and J by 8 bases, with 12 bases between the two germline ends. The CDR3 has 13 residues. CDR1 is SGHDT and CDR2 is YYEEEE in the germline V gene. The CDR3 DNA reads as TGTGCCAGCAGCCGTACAGGGATGGAAAAACTGTTTTTT. It specifies CASSRTGMEKLFF.

This clone was seen a single time. The chain has TRBV6-2 or TRBV6-3 and TRBJ2-7, with D possibly matching TRBD1 (5 bases). With 0 bases removed from V and 0 bases from J, the gap between germline ends came to 9 bases. CDR1 is MNHEY, CDR2 SVGEGT, per germline. The CDR3 loop spans 15 amino acids. The CDR3 DNA sequence: TGTGCCAGCAGTTACTCGCAGGGTAGCTCCTACGAGCAGTACTTC. Translation gives CASSYSQGSSYEQYF.

This clone was counted only a few times. The CDR3 region has the DNA TGTGCCAGCTCACCAACTACAGGAGCGAATCAGCCCCAGCATTTT. This translates into CASSPTTGANQPQHF. This chain uses TRBV18 with TRBJ1-5; TRBD1 is a possible D gene (5 bases). From germline, CDR1 is KGHSH and CDR2 LQKENI. CDR3 length equals 15 residues. V lost 2 bases, J lost 4 bases, and 12 bases lay in between.

The rearrangement joins TRBV19 to TRBJ2-1; D might be TRBD2 (6 bases). Germline V gives CDR1 LNHDA, CDR2 SQIVND (reference sequence). Trimming took off 7 bases at V and 4 bases at J, with 17 bases between the two ends. The CDR3 sequence is 15 residues long. CDR3 sequence reads: CASTPGSGPYNEQFF. CDR3 nucleotide sequence: TGTGCCAGTACCCCGGGTAGCGGACCGTACAATGAGCAGTTCTTC.